The 32 T cell receptor beta chains listed next were all sequenced from one sample in a study of cytomegalovirus exposure and HLA in healthy donors. The primer mix had 60 Vbeta and 13 Jbeta primers. Here immunoSEQ multiplex PCR was the method, and the copy in TCRdb shows in-frame clones only, minus some. The sample consists of about 130,000 clones, over 75% of them appearing once. Sample: PBMCs. The receptors were gathered from a boy aged 10-17 years in good health and CMV-seronegative.

The chain combines TRBV4-2 with TRBJ2-3, with 10 nucleotides matching TRBD2. The CDR3 is made up of 17 amino acids. Germline assignment: CDR1 LGHNA and CDR2 YNFKEQ. V was pared by 0 bases and J by 5 bases, with 8 bases of the junction left unmatched. CDR3: CASSQDPSGGGIDTQYF. The CDR3 nucleotides read TGTGCCAGCAGCCAAGATCCGAGCGGGGGGGGGATAGATACGCAGTATTTT.

The chain uses TRBV15 and TRBJ1-1; no firm D call. Trimming removed 0 bases from V and 0 bases from J, with 5 bases in between. Germline V gives CDR1 LNHNV, CDR2 YYDKDF (reference sequence). The CDR3 is 14 amino acids. The CDR3 DNA reads TGTGCCACCAGCAGAGAGGAGTTGAACACTGAAGCTTTCTTT. Encoded protein: CATSREELNTEAFF.

This chain joins TRBV7-9 and TRBJ1-2, with 9 bases fitting TRBD1. Germline trimming cut 5 bases from V and 8 bases from J; bases unmatched to any gene: 6. The CDR3 consists of 13 residues. Germline values: CDR1 SEHNR, CDR2 FQNEAQ (reference sequence). This chain's CDR3 is CASSPRTGDGYTF. The DNA of the CDR3 is TGTGCCAGCAGCCCCAGGACAGGGGACGGCTACACCTTC. The complete variable domain, with remaining parts taken from reference TRBV7-9 and TRBJ1-2, reads DTGVSQNPRHKITKRGQNVTFRCDPISEHNRLYWYRQTLGQGPEFLTYFQNEAQLEKSRLLSDRFSAERPKGSFSTLEIQRTEQGDSAMYLCASSPRTGDGYTFGSGTRLTVV.

The chain employs TRBV9 and TRBJ1-2; TRBD1 agrees at 7 bases. Germline assignment: CDR1 SGDLS and CDR2 YYNGEE. The CDR3 totals 15 residues. V trimming: 3 bases; J trimming: 4 bases; junction bases outside the gene matches: 9. The CDR3 protein is CASSGLQGFTYGYTF. CDR3 nucleotide sequence: TGTGCCAGCAGCGGACTACAGGGGTTTACCTATGGCTACACCTTC.

This clone showed up just a few times. CDR3 amino acids: CASSQTSTGAYGYTF. In nucleotides, the CDR3 is TGCGCCAGCAGCCAGACCTCGACAGGGGCCTATGGCTACACCTTC. V gene TRBV4-3 combines with J gene TRBJ1-2; 8 bases line up with TRBD1. V was clipped by 3 bases and J by 4 bases; unmatched bases: 7. This CDR3 is 15 amino acids long. CDR1 and CDR2 from the germline V gene are LGHNA and YSLEER.

The gene calls are TRBV12-5 and TRBJ1-1; 9 positions agree with TRBD1. Germline CDR1 and CDR2: LGHNT and FRNRAP. The CDR3 spans 15 residues. J lost 7 bases, V lost 6 bases, and 12 bases had no gene match. CDR3 nucleotide sequence: TGTGCTAGTGGCCTTGGGACAGGGCCTCGGAATGAAGCTTTCTTT. This encodes CASGLGTGPRNEAFF.

This clone was seen a single time. The V and J genes are TRBV19 and TRBJ2-3, with TRBD2 as a possible D gene (6 bases). With 0 bases removed from V and 1 base from J, the gap between germline ends came to 14 bases. This CDR3 is 17 amino acids long. The V gene's germline CDR1 is LNHDA and CDR2 SQIVND (reference sequence). This chain's CDR3 is CASSIEEGLEGTDTQYF. DNA for the CDR3: TGTGCCAGTAGTATAGAGGAGGGCCTTGAGGGCACAGATACGCAGTATTTT.

The chain joins TRBV18 to TRBJ1-2; 9 positions match TRBD1. CDR1 and CDR2 (germline): KGHSH, LQKENI. V lost 3 bases and J lost 2; bases outside the gene matches: 1. The CDR3 totals 14 residues. CDR3 protein: CASSPDRGNYGYTF. CDR3 bases: TGTGCCAGCTCACCCGACAGGGGGAACTATGGCTACACCTTC.

Regarding this clone: The junction does not match germline at one end; this may be a read error. The rearrangement uses TRBV6-1 and TRBJ1-2, with 12 bases matching TRBD1. In germline, CDR1 is MNHNS, CDR2 SASEGT. The CDR3 is made up of 18 amino acids. CDR3 sequence reads: CASSEGMGQGAHFGGYPF. CDR3 nucleotide sequence: TGTGCCAGCAGTGAAGGAATGGGACAGGGGGCGCATTTCGGTGGCTACCCCTTC.

The chain joins TRBV19 to TRBJ2-3; 9 nucleotides match TRBD1. Unmatched junction bases numbered 12, after V lost 7 bases and J lost 1 base. Germline lookup yields CDR1 LNHDA and CDR2 SQIVND (reference sequence). The CDR3 sequence is 17 residues long. The CDR3 nucleotides read TGTGCCAGTAAGGGGGTGGGACAGGGCACTGGCACAGATACGCAGTATTTT. It yields the protein CASKGVGQGTGTDTQYF. Drawing the rest from reference TRBV19 and TRBJ2-3, the complete variable domain is DGGITQSPKYLFRKEGQNVTLSCEQNLNHDAMYWYRQDPGQGLRLIYYSQIVNDFQKGDIAEGYSVSREKKESFPLTVTSAQKNPTAFYLCASKGVGQGTGTDTQYFGPGTRLTVL.

This chain links TRBV4-2 with TRBJ1-5; D may be TRBD1 (5 bases). The CDR3 covers 15 residues. Germline assignment: CDR1 LGHNA and CDR2 YNFKEQ. The germline V and J ends were trimmed by 0 bases and 4 bases, with 10 bases remaining between them. CDR3 protein: CASSQEEGPNQPQHF. CDR3 in DNA: TGTGCCAGCAGCCAAGAGGAGGGGCCGAATCAGCCCCAGCATTTT.

The chain carries TRBV7-2 and TRBJ2-5, with TRBD2 identical over 8 bases. The germline gives CDR1 SGHTA, CDR2 FQGNSA. The J segment lost 3 bases and the V segment lost 1 base, leaving 4 bases of the junction unmatched. CDR3 size: 15 residues. The CDR3 DNA reads as TGTGCCAGCAGCTTAGGCGGGAGGAGGGAAGAGACCCAGTACTTC. Protein sequence: CASSLGGRREETQYF.

This chain links TRBV7-2 with TRBJ1-2; tentative D call: TRBD1 (6 bases). The germline V gene has CDR1 SGHTA and CDR2 FQGNSA. This CDR3 region has 12 residues. Trimming took 5 bases from V and 5 from J, leaving 9 bases between them. The CDR3 DNA reads as TGTGCCAGCAGCGTACAGGGATATGGCTACACCTTC. It codes for CASSVQGYGYTF.

The chain employs TRBV9 and TRBJ1-1, with no clear D. With 4 bases removed from V and 1 base from J, the gap between germline ends came to 8 bases. The CDR3 contains 13 residues. Germline V gene lookup returns CDR1 SGDLS and CDR2 YYNGEE. CDR3 loop: CASSPRWNTEAFF. In DNA form, the CDR3 reads TGTGCCAGCAGCCCTAGGTGGAACACTGAAGCTTTCTTT.

V gene TRBV29-1 combines with J gene TRBJ1-2, with D hard to call. There are 12 residues in the CDR3. Trimming shortened V by 3 bases and J by 4 bases, and 9 bases separated the two germline ends. The germline V gene encodes CDR1 SQVTM and CDR2 ANQGSEA. The CDR3 DNA reads TGCAGCGTTGAGACTTCCTCCTATGGCTACACCTTC. Translation: CSVETSSYGYTF.

The rearrangement uses TRBV6-6 and TRBJ2-7, with D possibly TRBD2 on 5 matching bases. With 6 bases removed from V and 5 bases from J, the gap between germline ends came to 8 bases. Germline CDR1 MNHNY, CDR2 SVGAGI (reference sequence). The CDR3 extends over 11 amino acids. CDR3 in amino acids: CASSRGNEQYF. CDR3 sequence (DNA): TGTGCCAGCAGCAGAGGGAACGAGCAGTACTTC.

The chain joins TRBV14 to TRBJ1-2; 8 nucleotides agree with TRBD1. Germline V gives CDR1 SGHDN, CDR2 FVKESK. The CDR3 covers 14 residues. V lost 1 base and J lost 3; bases outside the gene matches: 1. In nucleotides, the CDR3 is TGTGCCAGCAGCCAAGCGGGACAGGACTATGGCTACACCTTC. It yields the protein CASSQAGQDYGYTF.

The chain is built from TRBV11-3 and TRBJ1-1; 8 bases map to TRBD1. CDR1 SGHNT and CDR2 YENEEA come from the germline V gene. This CDR3 has 13 residues. V shed 2 bases, J shed 5 bases, and the junction held 1 base outside the gene matches. CDR3 sequence reads: CASSLRQGTEAFF. The DNA of the CDR3 is TGTGCCAGCAGCTTAAGACAGGGGACTGAAGCTTTCTTT.

The chain recombines TRBV5-1 with TRBJ2-5; possibly TRBD1 for D (6 bases). Germline V gene sequence: CDR1 SGHRS, CDR2 YFSETQ. The length of the CDR3 is 16 residues. Between the trimmed V and J ends, which lost 1 base and 1 base, there was a span of 14 bases. The CDR3 loop is CASSLYFRGPQETQYF. The CDR3, as DNA: TGCGCCAGCAGCTTGTACTTCAGGGGTCCCCAAGAGACCCAGTACTTC.

V is TRBV6-4 and J is TRBJ2-1, with 7 bases matching TRBD2. Germline V CDR1 and CDR2: MRHNA, SNTAGT. Trimming cost V 2 bases and J 16 bases; bases outside gene matches: 5. The CDR3 extends over 11 amino acids. In nucleotides, the CDR3 is TGTGCCAGCAGTGACAGGGAGGGACTCTTCTTC. This codes for CASSDREGLFF.

The V and J genes are TRBV2 and TRBJ2-1, with TRBD1 identical over 7 bases. The CDR3 extends over 14 amino acids. V lost 7 bases, J lost 1 base, and 4 bases stayed unmatched. CDR1 is SNHLY, CDR2 FYNNEI, per germline. CDR3 DNA: TGTGCCAGCAATCCGGGACAGTCCTACAATGAGCAGTTCTTC. Its translation is CASNPGQSYNEQFF.

The genes are TRBV27 and TRBJ2-6, with no clear D. Germline lookup yields CDR1 MNHEY and CDR2 SMNVEV (reference sequence). Trimming stripped 2 bases from V and 3 bases from J, with 5 bases between. The CDR3 has 14 residues. The CDR3 reads CASSLSSGANVLTF. The CDR3 DNA is TGTGCCAGCAGTTTAAGTAGTGGGGCCAACGTCCTGACTTTC.

The chain employs TRBV6-4 and TRBJ1-5; the D is unclear. V was trimmed by 4 bases and J by 3 bases, leaving 13 bases between them. CDR1 and CDR2 (germline): MRHNA, SNTAGT. The CDR3 contains 15 residues. The CDR3 protein is CASSGSGGTNQPQHF. The DNA of the CDR3 is TGTGCCAGCAGTGGATCCGGCGGCACCAATCAGCCCCAGCATTTT.

The chain links TRBV4-3 to TRBJ1-1; tentatively, D is TRBD1 (6 bases). V was trimmed by 2 bases and J by 4 bases, leaving 14 bases between them. Per the germline V gene, CDR1 is LGHNA and CDR2 is YSLEER. The CDR3 runs to 15 residues. CDR3 protein: CASSQSTGWVTEAFF. The DNA for the CDR3 is TGCGCCAGCAGCCAATCCACAGGGTGGGTCACTGAAGCTTTCTTT.

The V and J genes are TRBV4-3 and TRBJ1-1; D unresolved. The CDR3 extends over 15 amino acids. V was shortened by 1 base and J by 1 base, with 10 bases between the two germline ends. The germline gives CDR1 LGHNA, CDR2 YSLEER. CDR3 coding DNA: TGCGCCAGCAGCCAAGGACGAGGTGGGAACACTGAAGCTTTCTTT. It yields the protein CASSQGRGGNTEAFF.

The chain's CDR3 is CASKAGVVTGELFF. CDR3 nucleotide sequence: TGTGCCAGCAAGGCGGGAGTGGTTACCGGGGAGCTGTTTTTT. The V gene is TRBV2, the J gene TRBJ2-2; 7 bases map to TRBD2. The CDR3 runs to 14 residues. The trim removed 7 bases at V and 5 bases at J, leaving 7 bases unmatched. In germline, CDR1 is SNHLY, CDR2 FYNNEI.

In this sample, this clone turned up a few times. This rearrangement joins TRBV5-1 to TRBJ2-2, with D perhaps TRBD2 (5 bases). Germline V gives CDR1 SGHRS, CDR2 YFSETQ. V was pared by 4 bases and J by 0 bases, with 10 bases between. CDR3 length: 15 residues. CDR3 nucleotides: TGCGCCAGCAGCCCTAGCATCGCGAACACCGGGGAGCTGTTTTTT. It codes for CASSPSIANTGELFF.

The chain employs TRBV4-3 and TRBJ2-3; 9 nucleotides align to TRBD2. Germline lookup yields CDR1 LGHNA and CDR2 YSLEER. V trimming: 0 bases; J trimming: 0 bases; junction bases outside the gene matches: 4. CDR3 length equals 17 residues. The CDR3 DNA follows: TGCGCCAGCAGCCAAGAGGGCGGGGGGGGAAGCACAGATACGCAGTATTTT. This codes for CASSQEGGGGSTDTQYF.

The rearrangement uses TRBV6-1 and TRBJ2-3; 7 bases line up with TRBD2. CDR3 length equals 14 residues. After removal of 3 bases from V and 4 bases from J, the junction contained 4 bases not matched to a gene. Looked up from germline, CDR1 is MNHNS and CDR2 is SASEGT. The CDR3 loop is CASSDGGGPDTQYF. The CDR3 DNA is TGTGCCAGCAGTGACGGCGGGGGTCCAGATACGCAGTATTTT.

About this clone: Other DNA sequences in this sample translate to the same CDR3. The chain links TRBV27 to TRBJ2-3; D unclear. The ends were cut back, 4 bases at V and 5 bases at J, with 4 bases in the middle. The CDR3 length is 11 residues. CDR1 MNHEY and CDR2 SMNVEV come from the germline V gene (reference sequence). The CDR3 loop is CASSSRDTQYF. The CDR3 nucleotides read TGTGCCAGCAGTTCGAGAGATACGCAGTATTTT.

V is TRBV27 and J is TRBJ2-7; TRBD2 matches at 7 bases. Trimming removed 7 bases from V and 4 bases from J; junction bases left unmatched: 10. The V gene's germline CDR1 is MNHEY and CDR2 SMNVEV (reference sequence). There are 14 residues in the CDR3. The CDR3 bases are TGTGCCAGCAAGAAGCGGGGAGGAAGGTACGAGCAGTACTTC. Its protein product is CASKKRGGRYEQYF.

The chain has TRBV6-1 and TRBJ2-1; perhaps TRBD2 as D (6 bases). Deletions cut 0 bases from V and 5 bases from J, with 8 bases between. The CDR3 sequence is 14 residues long. The germline V gene has CDR1 MNHNS and CDR2 SASEGT. CDR3 loop: CASSEAPGDNEQFF. CDR3 bases: TGTGCCAGCAGTGAAGCCCCGGGGGACAATGAGCAGTTCTTC.